This T cell receptor (beta chain) was retrieved from a study of cytomegalovirus exposure and HLA in healthy donors. For the study at large: Researchers previously reported finding 100 million or so unique TCR beta sequences from some 180 million T cells. Inside one of the first data releases sat 85 million or so unique TCRs taken from HLA-typed donors.

PCR amplification relied on 60 Vbeta primers (plus 13 Jbeta primers). Profiling relied on immunoSEQ multiplex PCR, and the TCRdb table lists in-frame clones only, not all of them. Among roughly 120,000 clones listed, 70% to 75% were seen once. Study-wide findings and caveats: The authors listed roughly 150 TCR beta chains as cytomegalovirus-associated.

The CDR3 length is 12 residues. Germline-derived CDR1 and CDR2 are GTSNPN and SVGIG (reference sequence). Trimming at V came to 4 bases and at J to 8 bases, leaving 5 bases not matched to a gene. Points on this clone: The antigen remains unidentified.

The source material was PBMCs. The receptor was derived from a woman aged 18-29 years in good health and CMV-seronegative. This rearrangement joins TRBV30 to TRBJ2-1; 7 positions agree with TRBD2. CDR3 in amino acids: CAWTEAGDEQFF. In nucleotides, the CDR3 is TGTGCCTGGACCGAGGCGGGGGATGAGCAGTTCTTC.